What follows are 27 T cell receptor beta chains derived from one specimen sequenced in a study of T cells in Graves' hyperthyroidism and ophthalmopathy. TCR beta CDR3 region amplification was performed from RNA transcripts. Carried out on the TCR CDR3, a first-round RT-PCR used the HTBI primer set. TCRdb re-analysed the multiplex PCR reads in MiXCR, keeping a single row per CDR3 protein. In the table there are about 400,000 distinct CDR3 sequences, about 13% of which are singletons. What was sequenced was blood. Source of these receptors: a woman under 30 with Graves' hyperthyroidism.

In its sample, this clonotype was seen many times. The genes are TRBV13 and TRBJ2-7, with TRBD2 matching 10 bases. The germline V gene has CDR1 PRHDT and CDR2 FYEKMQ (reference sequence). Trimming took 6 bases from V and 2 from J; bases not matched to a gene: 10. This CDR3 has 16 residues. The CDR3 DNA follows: TGTGCCAGCAGAATGAATAGCGGGAGGACAACCTACGAGCAGTACTTC. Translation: CASRMNSGRTTYEQYF.

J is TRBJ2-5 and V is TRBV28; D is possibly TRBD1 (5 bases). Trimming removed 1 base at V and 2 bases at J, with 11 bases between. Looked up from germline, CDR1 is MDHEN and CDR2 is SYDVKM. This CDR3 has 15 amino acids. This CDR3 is CASSLFFDSQETQYF. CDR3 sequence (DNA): TGTGCCAGCAGTTTATTCTTTGACAGTCAAGAGACCCAGTACTTC.

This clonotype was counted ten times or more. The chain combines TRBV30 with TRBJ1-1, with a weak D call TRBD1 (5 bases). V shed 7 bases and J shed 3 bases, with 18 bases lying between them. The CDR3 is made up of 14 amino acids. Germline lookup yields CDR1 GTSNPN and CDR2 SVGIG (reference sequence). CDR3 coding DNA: TGTGCCTCCTGGCAGGGCCGGCGTGACACTGAAGCTTTCTTT. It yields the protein CASWQGRRDTEAFF.

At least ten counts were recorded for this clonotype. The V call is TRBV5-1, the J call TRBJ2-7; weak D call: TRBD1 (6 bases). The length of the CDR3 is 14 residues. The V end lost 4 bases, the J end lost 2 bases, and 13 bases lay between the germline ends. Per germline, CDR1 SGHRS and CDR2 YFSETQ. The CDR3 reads CASSPGQRTYEQYF. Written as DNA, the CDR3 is TGCGCCAGCAGCCCTGGACAGCGAACCTACGAGCAGTACTTC.

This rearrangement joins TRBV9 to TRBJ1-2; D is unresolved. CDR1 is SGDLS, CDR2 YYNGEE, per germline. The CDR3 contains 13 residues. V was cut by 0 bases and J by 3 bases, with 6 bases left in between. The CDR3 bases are TGTGCCAGCAGCGTAGCCGACCACTATGGCTACACCTTC. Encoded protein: CASSVADHYGYTF.

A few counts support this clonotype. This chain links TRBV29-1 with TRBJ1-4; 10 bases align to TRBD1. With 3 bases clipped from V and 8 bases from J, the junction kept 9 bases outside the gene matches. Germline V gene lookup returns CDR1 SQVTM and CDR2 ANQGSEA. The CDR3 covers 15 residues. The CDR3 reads CSVDVFGTGVEKLFF. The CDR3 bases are TGCAGCGTTGATGTTTTTGGGACAGGGGTGGAAAAACTGTTTTTT.

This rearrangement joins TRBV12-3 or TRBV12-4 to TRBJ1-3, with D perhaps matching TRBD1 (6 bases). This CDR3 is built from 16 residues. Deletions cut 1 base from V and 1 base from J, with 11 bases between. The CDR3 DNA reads TGTGCCAGCAGTTTAGGGGGGGGGACATCTGGAAACACCATATATTTT. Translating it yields CASSLGGGTSGNTIYF.

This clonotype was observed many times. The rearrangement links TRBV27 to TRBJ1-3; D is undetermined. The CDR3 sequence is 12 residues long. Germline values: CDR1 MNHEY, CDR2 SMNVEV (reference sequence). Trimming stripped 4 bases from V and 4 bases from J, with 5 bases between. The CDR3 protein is CASSWEGNTIYF. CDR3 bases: TGTGCCAGCAGTTGGGAAGGAAACACCATATATTTT.

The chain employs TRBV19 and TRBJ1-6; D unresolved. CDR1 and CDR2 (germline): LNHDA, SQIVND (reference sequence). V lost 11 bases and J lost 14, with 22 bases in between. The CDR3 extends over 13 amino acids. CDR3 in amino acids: CAVFDPDHLALHF. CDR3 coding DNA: TGTGCCGTGTTTGACCCCGACCATTTGGCCCTCCACTTT.

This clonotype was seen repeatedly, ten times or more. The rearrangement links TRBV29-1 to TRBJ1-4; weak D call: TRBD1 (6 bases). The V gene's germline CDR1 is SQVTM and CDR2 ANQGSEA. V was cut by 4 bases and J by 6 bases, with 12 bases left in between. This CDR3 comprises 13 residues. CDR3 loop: CSVVEGVDEKLFF. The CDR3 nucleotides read TGCAGCGTTGTGGAGGGGGTAGATGAAAAACTGTTTTTT.

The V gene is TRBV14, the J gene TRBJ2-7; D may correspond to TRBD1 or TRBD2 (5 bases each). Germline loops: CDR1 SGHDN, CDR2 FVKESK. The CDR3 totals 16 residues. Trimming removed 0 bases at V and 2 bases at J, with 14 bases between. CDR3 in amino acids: CASSQDLRGRPYEQYF. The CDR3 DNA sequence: TGTGCCAGCAGCCAAGATCTGAGGGGCCGCCCCTACGAGCAGTACTTC.

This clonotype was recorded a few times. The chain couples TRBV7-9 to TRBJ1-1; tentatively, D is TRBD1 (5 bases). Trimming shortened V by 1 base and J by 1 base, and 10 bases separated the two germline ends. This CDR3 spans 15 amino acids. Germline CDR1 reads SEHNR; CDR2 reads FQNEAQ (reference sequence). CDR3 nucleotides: TGTGCCAGCAGCTTAGGGGGACCGAGGAACACTGAAGCTTTCTTT. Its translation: CASSLGGPRNTEAFF.

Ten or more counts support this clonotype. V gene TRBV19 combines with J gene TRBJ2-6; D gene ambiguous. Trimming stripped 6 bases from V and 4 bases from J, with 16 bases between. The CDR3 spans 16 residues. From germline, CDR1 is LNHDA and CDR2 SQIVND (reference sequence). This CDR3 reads CASRLGERLGANVLTF. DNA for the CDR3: TGTGCCAGTAGATTAGGAGAGCGTCTGGGGGCCAACGTCCTGACTTTC.

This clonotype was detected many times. The CDR3 reads CSARSTTTTYEQYF. For the CDR3, the DNA is TGCAGTGCTAGATCTACCACGACTACCTACGAGCAGTACTTC. V usage is TRBV20-1 and J usage is TRBJ2-7; D might be TRBD2 (5 bases). Between the trimmed V and J ends, which lost 2 bases and 2 bases, there was a span of 13 bases. Germline lookup yields CDR1 DFQATT and CDR2 SNEGSKA (reference sequence). CDR3 length: 14 amino acids.

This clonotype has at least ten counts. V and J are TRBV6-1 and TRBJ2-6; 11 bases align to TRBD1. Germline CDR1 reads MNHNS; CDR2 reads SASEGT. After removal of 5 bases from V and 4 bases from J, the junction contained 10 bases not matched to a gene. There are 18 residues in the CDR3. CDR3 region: CASSFHGQGAGGANVLTF. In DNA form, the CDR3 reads TGTGCCAGCAGTTTCCACGGACAGGGGGCAGGAGGGGCCAACGTCCTGACTTTC.

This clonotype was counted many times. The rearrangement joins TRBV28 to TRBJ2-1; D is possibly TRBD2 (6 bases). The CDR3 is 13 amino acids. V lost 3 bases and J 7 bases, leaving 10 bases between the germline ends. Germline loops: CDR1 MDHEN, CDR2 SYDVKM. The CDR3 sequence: CASSFIRGNEQFF. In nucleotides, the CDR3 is TGTGCCAGCAGTTTCATCCGGGGGAATGAGCAGTTCTTC. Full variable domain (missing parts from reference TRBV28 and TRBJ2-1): DVKVTQSSRYLVKRTGEKVFLECVQDMDHENMFWYRQDPGLGLRLIYFSYDVKMKEKGDIPEGYSVSREKKERFSLILESASTNQTSMYLCASSFIRGNEQFFGPGTRLTVL.

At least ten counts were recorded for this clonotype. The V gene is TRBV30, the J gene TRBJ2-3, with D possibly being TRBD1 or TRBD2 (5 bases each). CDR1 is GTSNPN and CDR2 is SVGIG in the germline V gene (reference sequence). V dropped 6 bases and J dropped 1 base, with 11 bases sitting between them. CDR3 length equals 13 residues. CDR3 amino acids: CACTLGGTDTQYF. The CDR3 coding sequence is TGTGCCTGTACACTAGGGGGCACAGATACGCAGTATTTT.

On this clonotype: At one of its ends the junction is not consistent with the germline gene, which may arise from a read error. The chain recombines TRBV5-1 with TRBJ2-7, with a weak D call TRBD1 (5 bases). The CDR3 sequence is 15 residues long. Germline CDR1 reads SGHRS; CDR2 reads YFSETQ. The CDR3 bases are TGCGCCAGCAGCTTGGCCGGAACAGGATCCTCCGAGCAGTACTTC. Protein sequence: CASSLAGTGSSEQYF.

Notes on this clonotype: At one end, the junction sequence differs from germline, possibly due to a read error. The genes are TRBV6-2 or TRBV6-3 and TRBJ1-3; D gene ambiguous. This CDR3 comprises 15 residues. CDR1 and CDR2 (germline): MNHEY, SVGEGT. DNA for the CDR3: TGTGCCAGCAGCTACCGGGATTCAGGTGGAGACACCATATATTTT. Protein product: CASSYRDSGGDTIYF.

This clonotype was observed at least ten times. For the CDR3, the DNA is TGTGCCAGCAGCTATGGGACAGGGGTCTACAATGAGCAGTTCTTC. Translated: CASSYGTGVYNEQFF. The chain couples TRBV14 to TRBJ2-1, with 10 bases identical to TRBD1. V trimming: 5 bases; J trimming: 3 bases; junction bases outside the gene matches: 4. This CDR3 spans 15 amino acids. Germline assignment: CDR1 SGHDN and CDR2 FVKESK.

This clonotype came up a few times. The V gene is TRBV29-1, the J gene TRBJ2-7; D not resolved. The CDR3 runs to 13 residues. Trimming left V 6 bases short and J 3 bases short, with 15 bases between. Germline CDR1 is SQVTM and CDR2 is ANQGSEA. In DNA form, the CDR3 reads TGCAGCGTACGCACGATAACAGACTACGAGCAGTACTTC. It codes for CSVRTITDYEQYF.

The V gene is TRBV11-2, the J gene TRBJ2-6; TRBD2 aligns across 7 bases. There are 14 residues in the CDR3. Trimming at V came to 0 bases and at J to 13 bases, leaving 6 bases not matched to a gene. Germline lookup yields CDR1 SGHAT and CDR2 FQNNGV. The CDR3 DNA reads TGTGCCAGCAGCTTAGATAATGTCGGGAGGGTCCTGACTTTC. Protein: CASSLDNVGRVLTF.

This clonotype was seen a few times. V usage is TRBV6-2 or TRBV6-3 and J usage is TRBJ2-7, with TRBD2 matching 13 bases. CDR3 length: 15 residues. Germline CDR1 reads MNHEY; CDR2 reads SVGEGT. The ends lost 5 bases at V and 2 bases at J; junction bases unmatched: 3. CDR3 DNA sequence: TGTGCCAGCAGTGCACTAGCGGGAGGGCCCTACGAGCAGTACTTC. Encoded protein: CASSALAGGPYEQYF.

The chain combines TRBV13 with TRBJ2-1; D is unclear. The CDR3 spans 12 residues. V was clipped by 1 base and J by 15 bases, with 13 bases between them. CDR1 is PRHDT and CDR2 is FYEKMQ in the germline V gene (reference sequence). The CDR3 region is CASSLVPSLRFF. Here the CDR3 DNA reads TGTGCCAGCAGCTTAGTGCCTAGTTTACGGTTCTTC.

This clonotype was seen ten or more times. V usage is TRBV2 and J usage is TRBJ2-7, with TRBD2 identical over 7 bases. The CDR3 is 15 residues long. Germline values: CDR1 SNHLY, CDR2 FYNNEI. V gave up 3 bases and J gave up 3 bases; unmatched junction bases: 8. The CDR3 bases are TGTGCCAGCAGTGATCGAGCGGGGCACTACTACGAGCAGTACTTC. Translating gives CASSDRAGHYYEQYF.

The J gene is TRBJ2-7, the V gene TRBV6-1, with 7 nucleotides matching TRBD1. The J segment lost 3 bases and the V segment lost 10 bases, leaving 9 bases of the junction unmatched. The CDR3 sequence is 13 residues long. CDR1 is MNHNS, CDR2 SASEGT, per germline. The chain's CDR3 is CATGGTALYEQYF. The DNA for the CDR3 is TGTGCCACCGGTGGGACAGCACTCTACGAGCAGTACTTC.

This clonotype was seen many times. DNA for the CDR3: TGTGCCAGCAGCCGCTTGTGGGGGGCTCCCCTCCACTTT. Amino acids: CASSRLWGAPLHF. J is TRBJ1-6 and V is TRBV7-2; D may be TRBD1 (6 bases). The CDR3 loop spans 13 amino acids. Germline loops: CDR1 SGHTA, CDR2 FQGNSA. V lost 5 bases, J lost 13 bases, and 15 bases lay in between. The whole variable domain, filled in from reference TRBV7-2 and TRBJ1-6, reads GAGVSQSPSNKVTEKGKDVELRCDPISGHTALYWYRQSLGQGLEFLIYFQGNSAPDKSGLPSDRFSAERTGGSVSTLTIQRTQQEDSAVYLCASSRLWGAPLHFGNGTRLTVT.